What follows describes a single T cell receptor beta chain. Antigen specificity is unknown. Additional DNA sequences in this sample encode the identical CDR3. Between the mid-2010s and the late 2010s, patients underwent resection in Japan or China. Two lung cancer pathologists independently confirmed each histologic diagnosis. The data were taken from a study of immune evolution from preneoplasia to lung adenocarcinoma. Broader study findings: From normal lung to invasive adenocarcinoma, top clone frequencies appeared to decrease. Later-stage lesions seemingly showed higher T cell density and diversity than normal lung.

Sequencing was performed with immunoSEQ multiplex PCR; in TCRdb, only in-frame clones are kept and a portion is missing. This table holds roughly 2,700 clones, under 90% found once. Trimming stripped 3 bases from V and 5 bases from J, with 8 bases between. This CDR3 region has 14 residues. CDR1 and CDR2 from the germline V gene are MDHEN and SYDVKM. This sequence joins TRBV28 and TRBJ1-6; no clear D gene. This clonotype was sampled from a person aged 60 to 85 with lung adenocarcinoma. Sequencing was done on a sample of FFPE adjacent normal lung tissue. DNA of the CDR3: TGTGCCAGCAGTTTGGATCTGGATAATTCACCCCTCCACTTT. The encoded protein is CASSLDLDNSPLHF.